This T cell receptor (beta chain) is drawn from a study of CD8+CD57+ T cells in acquired aplastic anemia. Before being chosen for sequencing, patients had shown CD8+CD57+ cell expansion by flow cytometry. Diagnosis of severe acquired aplastic anemia applied to all patients. V gave up 5 bases and J gave up 5 bases, with 10 bases separating them. There are 12 residues in the CDR3. From germline, CDR1 is LNHDA and CDR2 SQIVND (reference sequence). TCR beta VDJ and CDR3 were profiled, and genomic DNA was the template. TCRdb itself ran the reads through MiXCR, one entry per CDR3 protein. Here the sample spans 150,000 to 200,000 distinct CDR3 sequences, under 55% being singletons.

This clonotype was obtained from a human donor with aplastic anemia. The gene calls are TRBV19 and TRBJ2-7; weak D call: TRBD1 (5 bases). The material sequenced was sorted CD4+, CD8+, or CD8+CD57+ T cells (not recorded which) from PBMCs. The CDR3 region is CASSPGSHEQYF. The DNA of the CDR3 is TGTGCCAGTAGTCCAGGGTCCCACGAGCAGTACTTC.